These T cell receptor beta chains were read from a single sample in a study of identical twins. TCRdb ran MiXCR on the 5' RACE reads and lists one entry per CDR3 protein. The sample contains more than 600,000 distinct CDR3 sequences, 15% to 20% of which appear only once. These data also featured in a second study, about T cells expressing NK-cell markers.

The sequenced sample was PBMCs. Source of these receptors: a young woman in good health. Each CDR3 is given with its conserved first and last residue. D genes are given only for firm matches. Clone size is stated in some rows and not others, as once, few, many or a class when expanded.

J gene	V gene	D gene	clone size	CDR3 protein	CDR3 DNA
TRBJ2-1	TRBV5-1	NA	NA	CASSLVGVGRTNEQFF	TGCGCCAGCAGCTTGGTGGGGGTGGGCAGGACCAATGAGCAGTTCTTC
TRBJ2-1	TRBV5-1	NA	NA	CASSLRGGYVPTEQFF	TGCGCCAGCAGCCTGCGAGGGGGGTACGTCCCTACTGAGCAGTTCTTC
TRBJ2-5	TRBV6-2/TRBV6-3	NA	NA	CASSYPPRAQETQYF	TGTGCCAGCAGTTACCCACCCAGGGCCCAAGAGACCCAGTACTTC
TRBJ2-5	TRBV12-3/TRBV12-4	NA	NA	CASSLEFTVQETQYF	TGTGCCAGCAGTTTAGAATTTACAGTACAAGAGACCCAGTACTTC
TRBJ2-2	TRBV12-3/TRBV12-4	TRBD2	few	CASSIKRGGPGELFF	TGTGCCAGCAGCATCAAGCGGGGGGGGCCCGGGGAGCTGTTTTTT
TRBJ2-3	TRBV2	TRBD2	NA	CASSATWTSGTDTQYF	TGTGCCAGCAGCGCAACTTGGACTAGCGGCACAGATACGCAGTATTTT
TRBJ2-1	TRBV6-2/TRBV6-3	NA	NA	CASKIALAYNEQFF	TGTGCCAGCAAAATAGCTCTAGCCTACAATGAGCAGTTCTTC
TRBJ2-5	TRBV7-2	NA	NA	CASSTQGGGGETQYF	TGTGCCAGCAGCACCCAGGGGGGGGGTGGGGAGACCCAGTACTTC
TRBJ2-5	TRBV7-9	TRBD2	NA	CASSPSSGGDQETQYF	TGTGCCAGCAGCCCCTCTAGCGGGGGGGACCAAGAGACCCAGTACTTC
TRBJ2-7	TRBV7-2	NA	few	CASSLTVYYEQYF	TGTGCCAGCAGCTTGACAGTTTACTACGAGCAGTACTTC
TRBJ1-1	TRBV29-1	NA	many	CSVAQVNTEAFF	TGCAGCGTTGCACAGGTGAACACTGAAGCTTTCTTT
TRBJ2-1	TRBV12-3/TRBV12-4	TRBD2	few	CASSLVAGGGDEQFF	TGTGCCAGCAGTTTGGTAGCGGGGGGCGGGGATGAGCAGTTCTTC
TRBJ2-1	TRBV9	NA	NA	CASSLNTNEQFF	TGTGCCAGCAGCCTTAATACCAATGAGCAGTTCTTC
TRBJ2-2	TRBV7-9	NA	few	CASTLPAAGSTGELFF	TGTGCCAGCACCCTACCGGCGGCAGGGAGCACCGGGGAGCTGTTTTTT
TRBJ2-7	TRBV20-1	NA	few	CSAQGSGYEQYF	TGCAGTGCCCAGGGATCGGGTTACGAGCAGTACTTC
TRBJ2-3	TRBV6-1	TRBD2	few	CASSPGVYLAGALSDTQYF	TGTGCCAGCAGCCCCGGGGTATACCTAGCGGGAGCATTGAGTGATACGCAGTATTTT
TRBJ2-7	TRBV9	TRBD2	NA	CASSVEAGEPYEQYF	TGTGCCAGCAGCGTAGAGGCGGGAGAGCCCTACGAGCAGTACTTC
TRBJ2-6	TRBV12-3/TRBV12-4	NA	NA	CASSPAGSGANVLTF	TGTGCCAGCAGTCCCGCCGGCTCTGGGGCCAACGTCCTGACTTTC
TRBJ1-1	TRBV7-3	TRBD1	NA	CASSLARGIEAFF	TGTGCCAGCAGCTTAGCCAGGGGGATTGAAGCTTTCTTT
TRBJ2-3	TRBV20-1	TRBD2	NA	CSATGGTSEITDTQYF	TGCAGTGCCACTGGAGGGACTAGCGAGATCACAGATACGCAGTATTTT
TRBJ2-2	TRBV20-1	NA	few	CSARDRPSGWNTGELFF	TGCAGTGCTAGAGATCGTCCGAGCGGTTGGAACACCGGGGAGCTGTTTTTT
TRBJ2-1	TRBV18	NA	NA	CASSPASLNEQFF	TGTGCCAGCTCACCCGCTAGTCTCAATGAGCAGTTCTTC
TRBJ2-1	TRBV12-3/TRBV12-4	TRBD2	NA	CASSSQREVNNEQFF	TGTGCCAGCAGTTCGCAGCGGGAGGTTAATAATGAGCAGTTCTTC
TRBJ2-1	TRBV6-4	NA	few	CASSRLGTVNNEQFF	TGTGCCAGCAGCCGCTTGGGAACGGTAAACAATGAGCAGTTCTTC
TRBJ2-2	TRBV24-1	TRBD1	NA	CATSEQGVTGELFF	TGTGCCACCAGTGAGCAGGGGGTCACCGGGGAGCTGTTTTTT
TRBJ2-7	TRBV5-6	NA	NA	CASSLALSSYEQYF	TGTGCCAGCAGCTTGGCACTTAGCTCCTACGAGCAGTACTTC
TRBJ2-4	TRBV7-2	TRBD1	few	CASNQGAIQYF	TGTGCCAGCAATCAGGGGGCGATTCAGTACTTC
TRBJ2-7	TRBV6-5	NA	many	CASSYSTPLQSYEQYF	TGTGCCAGCAGTTACTCGACCCCCTTACAATCCTACGAGCAGTACTTC
TRBJ1-1	TRBV14	NA	NA	CASSPMAGSAFF	TGTGCCAGCAGCCCGATGGCAGGGTCAGCTTTCTTT
TRBJ2-7	TRBV9	TRBD2	NA	CASSVEGGSSYEQYF	TGTGCCAGCAGCGTAGAGGGCGGGAGCTCCTACGAGCAGTACTTC
TRBJ2-1	TRBV19	NA	NA	CASSAHSQGSEQFF	TGTGCCAGTAGTGCCCATTCCCAGGGGTCCGAGCAGTTCTTC
TRBJ2-3	TRBV20-1	TRBD1	NA	CSALDREKTDTQYF	TGCAGTGCTCTCGACAGGGAGAAGACAGATACGCAGTATTTT
TRBJ1-2	TRBV29-1	NA	few	CSESRDLNYGYTF	TGCAGCGAGAGCCGGGACCTGAACTATGGCTACACCTTC
TRBJ2-1	TRBV5-8	TRBD2	NA	CASSRWTSGGAYEQFF	TGTGCCAGCAGCCGATGGACTAGCGGGGGGGCCTATGAGCAGTTCTTC
TRBJ2-1	TRBV6-1	TRBD2	few	CASSKTSASSYNEQFF	TGTGCCAGCAGTAAAACTAGCGCCAGCTCCTACAATGAGCAGTTCTTC
TRBJ1-1	TRBV12-5	NA	NA	CASGLLQADTEAFF	TGTGCTAGTGGTTTGCTTCAAGCGGACACTGAAGCTTTCTTT
TRBJ2-2	TRBV29-1	NA	NA	CSVGGLATGELFF	TGCAGCGTTGGGGGACTCGCAACCGGGGAGCTGTTTTTT
TRBJ2-7	TRBV12-3/TRBV12-4	TRBD2	few	CASSLFMGSGVVYEQYF	TGTGCCAGCAGTCTCTTCATGGGTAGCGGGGTTGTATACGAGCAGTACTTC
TRBJ2-5	TRBV4-3	NA	few	CASSQGQGGQETQYF	TGCGCCAGCAGCCAAGGCCAGGGGGGACAAGAGACCCAGTACTTC
TRBJ2-2	TRBV11-2	NA	NA	CASSSNIAEANTGELFF	TGTGCCAGCAGCTCCAATATAGCGGAAGCGAACACCGGGGAGCTGTTTTTT
TRBJ2-7	TRBV24-1	NA	many	CATSDGYEQYF	TGTGCCACCAGTGATGGGTACGAGCAGTACTTC
TRBJ1-2	TRBV15	TRBD1	few	CATSREGTGVFSRGYTF	TGTGCCACCAGCAGAGAGGGGACAGGGGTCTTCTCTCGGGGCTACACCTTC
TRBJ1-2	TRBV18	TRBD1	few	CASSPRQGEGYTF	TGTGCCAGCTCACCACGACAGGGTGAGGGCTACACCTTC
TRBJ2-3	TRBV4-2	TRBD2	NA	CASSQERSGGGYTQYF	TGTGCCAGCAGCCAAGAGCGGAGCGGGGGAGGGTATACGCAGTATTTT
TRBJ2-1	TRBV5-1	NA	few	CASSFSVGLFLSYNEQFF	TGCGCCAGCAGCTTCTCGGTAGGACTATTCCTCTCCTACAATGAGCAGTTCTTC
TRBJ2-3	TRBV6-2/TRBV6-3	NA	few	CASSWTGGRDTQYF	TGTGCCAGCAGTTGGACTGGAGGACGGGATACGCAGTATTTT
TRBJ1-1	TRBV7-9	NA	many	CASSLVAEAFF	TGTGCCAGCAGCTTAGTCGCTGAAGCTTTCTTT
TRBJ2-3	TRBV3-1	NA	NA	CASSLDMSFGTQYF	TGTGCCAGCAGCTTAGACATGAGTTTTGGTACGCAGTATTTT
TRBJ1-3	TRBV7-2	NA	few	CASSLGVGGTGNTIYF	TGTGCCAGCAGCTTAGGAGTTGGGGGGACTGGAAACACCATATATTTT
TRBJ2-2	TRBV6-1	NA	many	CASSRPGGRTTGELFF	TGTGCCAGCAGTCGCCCGGGGGGCCGGACCACCGGGGAGCTGTTTTTT
TRBJ2-1	TRBV9	NA	many	CASSGAPLRANNEQFF	TGTGCCAGCAGCGGAGCCCCACTCCGGGCTAACAATGAGCAGTTCTTC
TRBJ1-2	TRBV3-1	NA	NA	CASSQDPGRDYGYTF	TGTGCCAGCAGCCAAGATCCGGGGCGGGACTATGGCTACACCTTC
TRBJ2-5	TRBV15	NA	NA	CATSGEVGPVREQETQYF	TGTGCCACCAGCGGAGAAGTCGGCCCTGTACGGGAGCAAGAGACCCAGTACTTC
TRBJ2-6	TRBV5-6	NA	NA	CASSWGSSGANVLTF	TGTGCCAGCAGCTGGGGCTCCTCTGGGGCCAACGTCCTGACTTTC